Below, one T cell receptor beta chain is given with its context. The target of this receptor is not known. It has no much larger one-base neighbor in the sample; base qualities were not kept. This sample is drawn from a study of siplizumab effects on memory and regulatory T cells (dated by TCRdb to between 2019 and 2020). Background on the whole study: The study examined how the anti-CD2 antibody siplizumab affects alloreactive T-cell subsets in allogeneic mixed lymphocyte reactions built from human PBMCs. What the research found in general, with its limitations: Because sequences at frequencies below about 10^-5 were poorly captured, only a minor fraction of alloreactive clones could be mapped back to unstimulated subsets. Of the alloreactive CD4+ clones that could be mapped, the Treg-derived share averaged around 64% with siplizumab compared with approximately 25% in control reactions. Whether proliferating Tregs from siplizumab cultures actually had suppressive function was not functionally confirmed. Unstimulated naive T cells appeared more diverse than memory T cells, and naive cells seemed to contribute substantially to the alloresponse. The cumulative frequency of alloreactive sequences that could be traced back to unstimulated CD4+ memory T cells was significantly reduced by siplizumab. For roughly 75-96% of proliferating CD4+ or CD8+ clones, no naive or memory phenotype could be assigned.

Sorted unstimulated T cells and proliferating T cells recovered from mixed lymphocyte reactions underwent TCRbeta CDR3 sequencing. Fresh whole blood from ten HLA-typed healthy donors was used as the source from which PBMCs were isolated. V trim: 0 bases; J trim: 1 base; unmatched bases: 8. The germline V gene encodes CDR1 SGHAT and CDR2 FQNNGV. The CDR3 numbers 18 residues from cysteine through phenylalanine. Here the CDR3 DNA is all that survives: 54 bases in frame from base 1. Preparation of the library involved the immunoSEQ multiplex PCR assay. The deep sequencing platform assayed 80,000 to 100,000 TCR templates per sample. Genomic DNA extracted from sorted T cells was used for TCRbeta CDR3 sequencing. Per the authors' processing: The R programming language was used for clonal analysis of the TCRbeta CDR3 data. Alloreactive CD4+ and CD8+ clones were defined by comparing unstimulated samples with post-reaction CFSE-low samples. Alloreactive CD4+ clones were assigned to regulatory or non-regulatory origin by matching sequences to sorted unstimulated Treg and non-Treg repertoires. In its TCRdb copy, this immuneACCESS table keeps in-frame sequences only and misses some clones. Where compared with another copy, unresolved V genes explain less than half of these, and the others have no known cause. The V and J calls and the clone size are those of that table, but D and trimming were determined from the DNA. For this sample the table gives roughly 100,000 clones, of which 93% were detected only once. Together, the top ten hold about 6.7% of the sample.

Sequencing was carried out using CD8+ T cells sorted from blood. The rearranged chain carries TRBV11-2 and TRBJ2-2; 7 bases in the middle match TRBD2. The TCR originated in a human donor in good health. The CDR3 sequence is CASSLDRGAGENTGELFF. The nucleotide sequence is given as TGTGCCAGCAGCTTAGATCGCGGTGCGGGGGAGAACACCGGGGAGCTGTTTTTT.